This entry is about one TCR beta chain. Its antigen is undetermined. This sample is drawn from a study of T cell responses to AZD1222 COVID-19 vaccine. Study conclusions and caveats: Unmutated variant regions are reportedly targeted by nearly half of spike-specific TCRs.

Some clones are missing from TCRdb's copy, which holds only in-frame ones; the method was immunoSEQ multiplex PCR. The sample has fewer than 100,000 clones; around 88% are singletons. Germline V lookup: CDR1 SGHNT, CDR2 YYREEE (reference sequence). V lost 5 bases and J lost 8, with 19 bases in between. The CDR3 is 15 residues long. The sequencing here drew on peripheral blood, taken 28 days after the second AZD1222 dose. The clonotype originates from an adult who received the AZD1222 COVID-19 vaccine. The rearrangement joins TRBV5-4 to TRBJ1-4; D might be TRBD1 (5 bases). The CDR3 bases are TGTGCCAGCAGAGTACCTGGGGGGGGAGAGGAAAAACTGTTTTTT. Amino acids: CASRVPGGGEEKLFF.